The rows below give T cell receptor beta chains drawn from one sample of a study of human T cells and chemical hapten exposure. Each CDR3 protein gets one entry after TCRdb re-called the RACE reads with MiXCR. The repertoire holds tens of thousands of distinct CDR3 sequences, with more than 10% as singletons. Sequencing was performed on whole blood, taken in connection with sensitization to the hapten diphenylcyclopropenone (DPC). The receptors come from a woman aged 50 to 60 with alopecia areata. Some clones in this sample may be carry-over from other donors' samples. The CDR3 runs from the conserved cysteine through the conserved F or W. A D gene is named only where the DNA matches it firmly. Not every row has a clone size; where given, it reads once, few, many or a size class.

CDR3nt: TGTGCCAGCAGCCAAGATCAGACAGTTCTCCACTTT; CDR3aa: CASSQDQTVLHF; v_gene: TRBV3-1; abundance: NA; d_gene: NA; j_gene: TRBJ1-6
CDR3nt: TGTGCCAGCAGCTCCCCCACCTCCAGGGGGACCTACGAGCAGTACTTC; CDR3aa: CASSSPTSRGTYEQYF; v_gene: TRBV21-1; abundance: NA; d_gene: NA; j_gene: TRBJ2-7
CDR3nt: TGTGCCAGCTCACCAGCGGGATGGAACGAGCAGTACTTC; CDR3aa: CASSPAGWNEQYF; v_gene: TRBV18; abundance: NA; d_gene: NA; j_gene: TRBJ2-7
CDR3nt: TGCGCCAGCAGCTTGGCTCCTAGCGGGAGCGGAATCAATGAGCAGTTCTTC; CDR3aa: CASSLAPSGSGINEQFF; v_gene: TRBV5-1; abundance: NA; d_gene: TRBD2; j_gene: TRBJ2-1
CDR3nt: TGTGCCAGCAGCTTCCCGACAGGGGGCGGGTACGAGCAGTACTTC; CDR3aa: CASSFPTGGGYEQYF; v_gene: TRBV7-2; abundance: many; d_gene: TRBD1; j_gene: TRBJ2-7
CDR3nt: TGTGCCAGCAGGGATCAGGGGTATAATTCACCCCTCCACTTT; CDR3aa: CASRDQGYNSPLHF; v_gene: TRBV11-2; abundance: many; d_gene: NA; j_gene: TRBJ1-6
CDR3nt: TGCGCCAGCGGCCAAGGTTGGGCGGTGGGGCAGCCAGTAAGAGGTACGCAGTATTTT; CDR3aa: CASGQGWAVGQPVRGTQYF; v_gene: TRBV4-3; abundance: NA; d_gene: NA; j_gene: TRBJ2-3
CDR3nt: TGTGCCAGCAGTTTACGGGGGGTCCAAGAGACCCAGTACTTC; CDR3aa: CASSLRGVQETQYF; v_gene: TRBV28; abundance: many; d_gene: TRBD2; j_gene: TRBJ2-5
CDR3nt: TGTGCCAGCAGTTACTCGAAGGACAGGTACAATCAGCCCCAGCATTTT; CDR3aa: CASSYSKDRYNQPQHF; v_gene: TRBV6-2/TRBV6-3; abundance: many; d_gene: TRBD1; j_gene: TRBJ1-5
CDR3nt: TGTGCCAGCAGTTACTCGATTGGCAGAGGTGGGGACACTGAAGCTTTCTTT; CDR3aa: CASSYSIGRGGDTEAFF; v_gene: TRBV6-5; abundance: few; d_gene: NA; j_gene: TRBJ1-1